The clone carrying this T cell receptor beta chain has more than one count but fewer than ten. Authors' processing steps: Scientists estimated how many nucleated cells there were by amplifying reference gene primers. Produced via immunoSEQ multiplex PCR; TCRdb's table is partial and in-frame only. D and trimming were read from the DNA, whereas the V and J calls and clone size are those reported in that table. The table includes roughly 70,000 clones, more than 85% detected once. This CDR3 contains 15 residues. Per germline, CDR1 SNHLY and CDR2 FYNNEI. Trimming cost V 1 base and J 6 bases, with 10 bases left between them. These data come from a study of blood T cell repertoires in COVID-19. Turning to the study itself: The samples span acute and convalescent COVID-19 from the United States, Italy and Spain. Sources were T cells, B-cell-depleted T cells, or PBMCs; the material itself was cDNA or gDNA.

The receptor comes from a human donor with active COVID-19. The donor label of this sample is uncertain. The sequenced sample was peripheral blood. The chain combines TRBV2 with TRBJ1-6; D gene ambiguous. The CDR3 loop is CASSEVNSPNSPLHF. The CDR3 bases are TGTGCCAGCAGTGAAGTGAACAGCCCTAATTCACCCCTCCACTTT. The complete variable domain, with remaining parts taken from reference TRBV2 and TRBJ1-6, reads EPEVTQTPSHQVTQMGQEVILRCVPISNHLYFYWYRQILGQKVEFLVSFYNNEISEKSEIFDDQFSVERPDGSNFTLKIRSTKLEDSAMYFCASSEVNSPNSPLHFGNGTRLTVT.